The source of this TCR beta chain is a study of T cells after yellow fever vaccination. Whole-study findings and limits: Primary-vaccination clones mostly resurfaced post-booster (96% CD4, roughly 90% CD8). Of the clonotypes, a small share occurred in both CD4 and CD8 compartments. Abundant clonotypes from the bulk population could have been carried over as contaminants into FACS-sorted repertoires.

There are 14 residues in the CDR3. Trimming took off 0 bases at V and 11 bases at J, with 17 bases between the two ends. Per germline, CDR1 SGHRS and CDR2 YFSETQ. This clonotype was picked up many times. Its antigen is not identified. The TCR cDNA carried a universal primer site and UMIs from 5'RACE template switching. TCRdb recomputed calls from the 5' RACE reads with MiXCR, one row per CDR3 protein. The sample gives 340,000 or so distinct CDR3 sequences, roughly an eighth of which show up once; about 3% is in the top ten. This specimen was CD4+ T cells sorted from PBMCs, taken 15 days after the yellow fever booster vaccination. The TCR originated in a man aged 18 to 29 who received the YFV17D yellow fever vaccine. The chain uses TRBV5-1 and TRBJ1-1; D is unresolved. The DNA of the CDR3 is TGCGCCAGCAGCTTGGCCGGAAGGGCCTCTCGCGCTTTCTTT. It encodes CASSLAGRASRAFF.